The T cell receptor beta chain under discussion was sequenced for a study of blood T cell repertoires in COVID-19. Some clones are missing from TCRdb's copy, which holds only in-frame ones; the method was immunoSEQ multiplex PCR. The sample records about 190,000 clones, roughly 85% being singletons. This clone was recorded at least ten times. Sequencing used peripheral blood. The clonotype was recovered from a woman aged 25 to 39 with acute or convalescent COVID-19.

The CDR3 DNA reads TGCAGCGTTGGACGGTCGGGTGATCAGCCCCAGCATTTT. Protein sequence: CSVGRSGDQPQHF. The gene calls are TRBV29-1 and TRBJ1-5; no firm D call. CDR1 and CDR2 (germline): SQVTM, ANQGSEA. Trimming removed 4 bases from V and 5 bases from J, with 12 bases in between. The CDR3 covers 13 residues.